Sequencing of this T cell receptor beta chain was carried out in a study of T cell responses to AZD1222 COVID-19 vaccine (dated by TCRdb to the early 2020s). For context, the study as a whole: Because spike-specific TCR depth and breadth did not differ between the two schedules, AZD1222 recipients who got a second dose at roughly 4 weeks were pooled with those who got a second dose at roughly 12 weeks. TCR sequencing covered 230 to 250 trial participants: around 210 given two doses of AZD1222 and around 25 given two doses of MenACWY control vaccine. Trial participants were enrolled by age into 18-55, 56-69 and 70-plus year subgroups, with approximately 150, 28 and 58 TCR-sequenced participants respectively. Paper-wide results and their limitations: The whole spike protein was spanned by vaccine-associated CD4 TCRs, and dominant responses were seen in regions 160-218 and 743-854. Most participants were white British and females outnumbered males, and the authors suggested that clonal diversity may have been underestimated. A significant rise in spike-specific TCR breadth and depth was observed after two AZD1222 doses relative to day 0 and relative to MenACWY recipients. In the small 56-69-year group, the increase in depth fell short of significance, most likely because of low power. Only a handful of AZD1222 recipients were SARS-CoV-2 seropositive at baseline, limiting conclusions about previously exposed vaccinees. Nearly half of unique spike-specific TCRs reportedly recognized epitopes outside regions mutated in the B.1.351 and B.1.1.7 variants. Because no samples from the day 14 peak response were available, repertoires could be characterized only after the peak T cell response.

The CDR1 and CDR2 encoded by the germline V gene are LGHNA and YNFKEQ. Taken from cysteine to phenylalanine, the CDR3 has 17 residues. Left in the record is the CDR3 DNA by itself, 51 bases read in frame from the first base. Germline trimming: 0 bases from V, 10 bases from J; junction bases outside gene matches: 9. Read against the paper, the sample's time point label means: baseline before first vaccination. The vaccinee samples were drawn from two UK trials, COV001 and COV002, one of which was a single-blind randomized controlled phase 2/3 trial testing AZD1222 (ChAdOx1 nCoV-19) in healthy adults. For TCRbeta chain sequencing, PBMC samples from trial participants were taken at day 0 and at day 28 after the second dose. The CDR3 regions of human TCRbeta chains were analyzed by immunosequencing. The original methods were these. TCRs in the repertoires were matched against a reference library of SARS-CoV-2-specific TCRs that had been generated with the MIRA antigen-specificity platform. Breadth was defined as the fraction of unique TCRs that were SARS-CoV-2-associated. Depth was defined as the fraction of total T cells that were SARS-CoV-2-associated. Using the MIRA data, each spike-specific TCR was assigned both to the spike region to which the TCR was reactive and to a CD4 or CD8 class. Log10-transformed breadth and depth values were compared by one-way ANOVA with Sidak's multiple comparisons tests. TCRdb provides this immuneACCESS table in a form limited to in-frame rearrangements. Some clones are lacking; in checked studies, under half of them reflect an unresolved V gene, and why the rest are absent is not known. D and trimming come from the DNA, and the V and J calls and clone size come from that table. This sample is represented by 95,000 to 150,000 clones; 80% to 90% of them were singletons. 5% to 6% of the sample rests with the top ten.

With respect to this clone: The target of this receptor is not known. Base qualities are not at hand, and no much larger clone is one base apart.

Recombination linked TRBV4-2 to TRBJ1-4, and 12 junction bases match TRBD1. The starting material was peripheral blood, obtained on day 0 of AZD1222 vaccination. The receptor's source is an adult in good health. The nucleotides read TGTGCCAGCAGCCAAGACGCGAGGGGGACAGGGGGCGGAAAACTGTTTTTT. The encoded protein is CASSQDARGTGGGKLFF.